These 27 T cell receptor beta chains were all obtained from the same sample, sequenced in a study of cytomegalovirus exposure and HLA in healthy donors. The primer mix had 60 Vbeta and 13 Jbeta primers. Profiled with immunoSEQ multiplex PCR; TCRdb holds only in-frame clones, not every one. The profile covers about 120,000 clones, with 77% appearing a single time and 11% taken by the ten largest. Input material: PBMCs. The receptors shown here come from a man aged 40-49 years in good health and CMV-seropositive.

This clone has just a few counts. As DNA, the CDR3 is TGCGCCAGCAGCCAATTTGCTCGGGGGGGTAACACCGGGGAGCTGTTTTTT. This translates into CASSQFARGGNTGELFF. This sequence joins TRBV4-3 and TRBJ2-2; 8 bases fit TRBD2. Germline V lookup: CDR1 LGHNA, CDR2 YSLEER. V shed 2 bases and J 2 bases; nucleotides not matched to a gene: 7. The CDR3 is 17 amino acids.

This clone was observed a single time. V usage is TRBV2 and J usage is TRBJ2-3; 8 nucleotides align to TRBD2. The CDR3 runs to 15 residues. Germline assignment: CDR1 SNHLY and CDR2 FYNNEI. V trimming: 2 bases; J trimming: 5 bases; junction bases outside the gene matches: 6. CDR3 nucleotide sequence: TGTGCCAGCAGTGAATTGGGGGCGGGGGGAGATACGCAGTATTTT. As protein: CASSELGAGGDTQYF.

The CDR3 sequence is CASSQDGVGALETQYF. For the CDR3, the DNA is TGCGCCAGCAGCCAAGACGGCGTGGGGGCATTGGAGACCCAGTACTTC. The chain has TRBV4-1 and TRBJ2-5; D is possibly TRBD1 (6 bases). The germline CDR1 and CDR2 sequences are MGHRA and YSYEKL. The CDR3 is made up of 16 amino acids. The V end was cut by 0 bases, the J end by 5 bases, with 16 bases between.

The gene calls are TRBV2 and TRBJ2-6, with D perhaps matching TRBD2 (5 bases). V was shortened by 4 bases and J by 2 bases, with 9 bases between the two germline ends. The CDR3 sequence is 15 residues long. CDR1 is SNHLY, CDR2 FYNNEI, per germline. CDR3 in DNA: TGTGCCAGCAGTGGAGGGCAGCCTGGGGCCAACGTCCTGACTTTC. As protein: CASSGGQPGANVLTF.

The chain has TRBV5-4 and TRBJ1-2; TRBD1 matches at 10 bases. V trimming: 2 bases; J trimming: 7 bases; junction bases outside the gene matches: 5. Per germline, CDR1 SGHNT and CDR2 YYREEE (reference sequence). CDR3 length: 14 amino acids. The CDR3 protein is CASSLGQGVFGYTF. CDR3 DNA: TGTGCCAGCAGCTTAGGACAGGGGGTTTTTGGCTACACCTTC. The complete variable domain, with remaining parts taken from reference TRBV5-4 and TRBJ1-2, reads ETGVTQSPTHLIKTRGQQVTLRCSSQSGHNTVSWYQQALGQGPQFIFQYYREEENGRGNFPPRFSGLQFPNYSSELNVNALELDDSALYLCASSLGQGVFGYTFGSGTRLTVV.

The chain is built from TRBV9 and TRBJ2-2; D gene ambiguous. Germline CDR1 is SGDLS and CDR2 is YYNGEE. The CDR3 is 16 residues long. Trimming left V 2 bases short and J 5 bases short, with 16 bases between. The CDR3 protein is CASSVDAYTRTGELFF. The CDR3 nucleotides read TGTGCCAGCAGCGTCGACGCATACACGAGGACCGGGGAGCTGTTTTTT.

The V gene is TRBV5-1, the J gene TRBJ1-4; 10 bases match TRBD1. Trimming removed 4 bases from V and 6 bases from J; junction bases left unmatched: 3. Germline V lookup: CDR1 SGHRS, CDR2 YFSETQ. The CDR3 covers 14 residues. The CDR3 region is CASSPGTGDEKLFF. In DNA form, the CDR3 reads TGCGCCAGCAGCCCTGGGACAGGGGATGAAAAACTGTTTTTT. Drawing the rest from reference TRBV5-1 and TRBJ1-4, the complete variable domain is KAGVTQTPRYLIKTRGQQVTLSCSPISGHRSVSWYQQTPGQGLQFLFEYFSETQRNKGNFPGRFSGRQFSNSRSEMNVSTLELGDSALYLCASSPGTGDEKLFFGSGTQLSVL.

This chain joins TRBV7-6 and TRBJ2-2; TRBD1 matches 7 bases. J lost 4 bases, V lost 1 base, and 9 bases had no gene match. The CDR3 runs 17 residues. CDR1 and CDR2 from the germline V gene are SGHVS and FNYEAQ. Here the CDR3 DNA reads TGTGCCAGCAGCTTAGAGGGGGCAGGGGGTATCACCGGGGAGCTGTTTTTT. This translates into CASSLEGAGGITGELFF.

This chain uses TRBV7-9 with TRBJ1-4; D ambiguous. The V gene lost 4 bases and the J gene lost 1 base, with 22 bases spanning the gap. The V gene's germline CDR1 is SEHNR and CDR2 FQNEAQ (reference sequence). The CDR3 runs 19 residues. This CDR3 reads CASSYRPSARPQTNEKLFF. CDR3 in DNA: TGTGCCAGCAGCTACCGGCCAAGCGCCCGTCCGCAAACTAATGAAAAACTGTTTTTT. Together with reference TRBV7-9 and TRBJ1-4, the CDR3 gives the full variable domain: DTGVSQNPRHKITKRGQNVTFRCDPISEHNRLYWYRQTLGQGPEFLTYFQNEAQLEKSRLLSDRFSAERPKGSFSTLEIQRTEQGDSAMYLCASSYRPSARPQTNEKLFFGSGTQLSVL.

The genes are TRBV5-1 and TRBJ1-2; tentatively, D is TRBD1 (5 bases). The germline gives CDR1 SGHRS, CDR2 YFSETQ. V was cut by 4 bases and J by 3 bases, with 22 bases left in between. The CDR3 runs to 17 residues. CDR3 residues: CASSPGNRGPIHYGYTF. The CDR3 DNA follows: TGCGCCAGCAGCCCAGGGAACAGAGGCCCCATCCACTATGGCTACACCTTC.

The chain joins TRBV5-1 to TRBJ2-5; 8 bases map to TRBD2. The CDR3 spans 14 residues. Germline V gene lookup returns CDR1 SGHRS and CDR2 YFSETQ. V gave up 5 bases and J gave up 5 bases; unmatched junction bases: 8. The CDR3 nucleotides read TGCGCCAGCAGATCGGGGGGGGCTTTGGAGACCCAGTACTTC. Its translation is CASRSGGALETQYF. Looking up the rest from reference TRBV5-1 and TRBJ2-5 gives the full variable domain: KAGVTQTPRYLIKTRGQQVTLSCSPISGHRSVSWYQQTPGQGLQFLFEYFSETQRNKGNFPGRFSGRQFSNSRSEMNVSTLELGDSALYLCASRSGGALETQYFGPGTRLLVL.

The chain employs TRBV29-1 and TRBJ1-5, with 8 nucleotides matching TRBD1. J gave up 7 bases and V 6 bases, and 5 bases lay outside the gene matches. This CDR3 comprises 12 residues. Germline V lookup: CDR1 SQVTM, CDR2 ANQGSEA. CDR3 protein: CSVGQGGQPQHF. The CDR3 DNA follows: TGCAGCGTCGGACAGGGCGGACAGCCCCAGCATTTT.

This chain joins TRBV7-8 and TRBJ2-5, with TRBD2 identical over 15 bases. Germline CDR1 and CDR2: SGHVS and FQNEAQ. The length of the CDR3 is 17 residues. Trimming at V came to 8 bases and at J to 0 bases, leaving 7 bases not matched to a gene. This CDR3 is CASLKGTSGGHQETQYF. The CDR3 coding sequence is TGTGCCAGCCTCAAGGGGACTAGCGGGGGGCACCAAGAGACCCAGTACTTC. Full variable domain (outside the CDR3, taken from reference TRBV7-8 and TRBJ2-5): GAGVSQSPRYKVAKRGQDVALRCDPISGHVSLFWYQQALGQGPEFLTYFQNEAQLDKSGLPSDRFFAERPEGSVSTLKIQRTQQEDSAVYLCASLKGTSGGHQETQYFGPGTRLLVL.

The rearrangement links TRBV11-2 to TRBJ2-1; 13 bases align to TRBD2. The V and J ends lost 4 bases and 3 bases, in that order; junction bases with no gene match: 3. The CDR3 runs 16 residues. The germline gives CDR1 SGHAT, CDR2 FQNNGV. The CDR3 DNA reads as TGTGCCAGCAGCTCCAGGACTAGCGGGGGCTACAATGAGCAGTTCTTC. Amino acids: CASSSRTSGGYNEQFF.

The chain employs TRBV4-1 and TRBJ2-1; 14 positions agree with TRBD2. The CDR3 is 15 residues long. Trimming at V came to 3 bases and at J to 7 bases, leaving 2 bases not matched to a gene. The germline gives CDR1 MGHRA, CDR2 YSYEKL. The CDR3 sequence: CASSQGLAGENEQFF. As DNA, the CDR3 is TGCGCCAGCAGCCAGGGACTAGCGGGGGAAAATGAGCAGTTCTTC.

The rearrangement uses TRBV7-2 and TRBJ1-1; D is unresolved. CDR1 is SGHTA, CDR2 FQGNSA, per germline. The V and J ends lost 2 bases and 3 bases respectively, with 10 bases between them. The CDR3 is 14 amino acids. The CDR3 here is CASSLSFGDTEAFF. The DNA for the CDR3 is TGTGCCAGCAGCTTATCATTCGGAGACACTGAAGCTTTCTTT.

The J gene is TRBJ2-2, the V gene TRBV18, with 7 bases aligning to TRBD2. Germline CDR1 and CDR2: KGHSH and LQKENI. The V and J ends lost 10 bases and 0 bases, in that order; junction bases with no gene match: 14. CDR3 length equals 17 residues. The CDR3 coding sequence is TGTGCCAACCCCAGGGAGCGGGGCCCAGCGAACACCGGGGAGCTGTTTTTT. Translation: CANPRERGPANTGELFF.

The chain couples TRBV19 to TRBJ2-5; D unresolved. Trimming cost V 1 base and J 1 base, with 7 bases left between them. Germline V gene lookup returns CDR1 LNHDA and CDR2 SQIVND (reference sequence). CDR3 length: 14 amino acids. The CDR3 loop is CASSIGPFQETQYF. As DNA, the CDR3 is TGTGCCAGTAGTATAGGGCCCTTCCAAGAGACCCAGTACTTC.

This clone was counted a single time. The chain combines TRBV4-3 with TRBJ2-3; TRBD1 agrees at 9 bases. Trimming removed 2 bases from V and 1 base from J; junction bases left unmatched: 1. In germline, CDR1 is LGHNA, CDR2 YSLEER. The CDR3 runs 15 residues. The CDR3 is CASSQYRGRTDTQYF. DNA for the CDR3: TGCGCCAGCAGCCAATACAGGGGGCGCACAGATACGCAGTATTTT.

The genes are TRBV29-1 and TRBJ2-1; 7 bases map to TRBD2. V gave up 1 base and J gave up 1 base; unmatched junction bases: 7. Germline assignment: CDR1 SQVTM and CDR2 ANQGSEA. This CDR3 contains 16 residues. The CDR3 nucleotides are TGCAGCGTTGAAGGAGCGGGCGGGGGTTCCTACAATGAGCAGTTCTTC. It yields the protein CSVEGAGGGSYNEQFF.

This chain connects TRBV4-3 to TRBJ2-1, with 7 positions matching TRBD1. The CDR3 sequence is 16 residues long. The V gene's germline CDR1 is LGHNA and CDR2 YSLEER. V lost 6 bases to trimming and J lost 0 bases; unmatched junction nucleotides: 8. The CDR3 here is CASRRARTGSYNEQFF. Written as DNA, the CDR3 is TGCGCCAGCAGACGAGCCCGGACAGGCTCCTACAATGAGCAGTTCTTC.

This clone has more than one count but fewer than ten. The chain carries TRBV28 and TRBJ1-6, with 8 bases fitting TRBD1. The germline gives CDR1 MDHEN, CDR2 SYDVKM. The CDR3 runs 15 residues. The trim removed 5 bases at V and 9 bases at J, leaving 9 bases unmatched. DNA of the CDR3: TGTGCCAGCAGTCTCCCGACAGGGGCCGCTTCACCCCTCCACTTT. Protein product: CASSLPTGAASPLHF.

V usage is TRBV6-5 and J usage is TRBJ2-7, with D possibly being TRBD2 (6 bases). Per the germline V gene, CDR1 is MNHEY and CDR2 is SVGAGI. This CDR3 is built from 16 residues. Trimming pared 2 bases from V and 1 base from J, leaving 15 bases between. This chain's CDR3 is CASSYERRRGSYEQYF. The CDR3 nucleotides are TGTGCCAGCAGTTACGAGAGGAGGCGGGGTTCCTACGAGCAGTACTTC.

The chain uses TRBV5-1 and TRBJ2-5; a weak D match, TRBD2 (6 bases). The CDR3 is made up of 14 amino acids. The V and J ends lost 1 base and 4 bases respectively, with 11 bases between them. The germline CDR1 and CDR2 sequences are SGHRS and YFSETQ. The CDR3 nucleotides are TGCGCCAGCAGCTTGAAGGCCGGGGGAGAGACCCAGTACTTC. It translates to CASSLKAGGETQYF.

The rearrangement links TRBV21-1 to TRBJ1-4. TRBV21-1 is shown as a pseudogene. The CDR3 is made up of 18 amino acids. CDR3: CASSIPRGLTPNTEKLFF. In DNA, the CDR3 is TGTGCCAGCAGCATACCGCGGGGACTCACACCTAACACTGAAAAACTGTTTTTT.

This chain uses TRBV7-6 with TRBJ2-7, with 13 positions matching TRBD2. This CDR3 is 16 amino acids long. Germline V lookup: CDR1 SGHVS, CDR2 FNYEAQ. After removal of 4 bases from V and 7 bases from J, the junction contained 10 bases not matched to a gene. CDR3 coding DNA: TGTGCCAGCAGCTCCCGAGAGACTAGCGGGGGGAGGGAGCAGTACTTC. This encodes CASSSRETSGGREQYF.

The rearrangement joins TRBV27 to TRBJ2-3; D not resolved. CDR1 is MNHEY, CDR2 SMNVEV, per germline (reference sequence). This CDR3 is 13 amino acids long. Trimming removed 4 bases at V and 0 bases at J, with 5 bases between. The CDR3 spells CASSSQSTDTQYF. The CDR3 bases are TGTGCCAGCAGTTCCCAAAGCACAGATACGCAGTATTTT.